Each of the 7 T cell receptor beta chains below was sequenced from the same sample in a study of T cell changes during pregnancy in multiple sclerosis. The data were produced by immunoSEQ multiplex PCR, yet TCRdb's version contains in-frame clones alone and is incomplete. The table has some 85,000 clones, about 94% seen once. The sample here was peripheral blood, taken in the second trimester of pregnancy. All receptors derive from a female donor in good health, enrolled as a control in a pregnancy study.

This CDR3 reads CARGLVGQNTEAFF. The DNA for the CDR3 is TGTGCCCGGGGATTGGTAGGGCAGAACACTGAAGCTTTCTTT. The rearrangement joins TRBV30 to TRBJ1-1; no firm D call. Trimming removed 8 bases from V and 1 base from J, with 17 bases in between. The CDR3 consists of 14 residues. CDR1 GTSNPN and CDR2 SVGIG come from the germline V gene (reference sequence).

This clone was found once. The CDR3: CASSERGRGILRGNTIYF. The CDR3 DNA sequence: TGTGCCAGCAGTGAAAGGGGCAGGGGGATACTGCGAGGAAACACCATATATTTT. The rearrangement links TRBV6-1 to TRBJ1-3; 7 bases map to TRBD1. This CDR3 contains 18 residues. J gave up 4 bases and V 2 bases, and 14 bases lay outside the gene matches. Looked up from germline, CDR1 is MNHNS and CDR2 is SASEGT.

The chain carries TRBV4-3 and TRBJ1-2; D is uncertain. The germline CDR1 and CDR2 sequences are LGHNA and YSLEER. Trimming took 1 base from V and 5 from J, leaving 14 bases between them. The CDR3 has 15 amino acids. The CDR3 loop reads CASSQVMSREYGYTF. The CDR3, as DNA: TGCGCCAGCAGCCAAGTAATGTCCCGGGAGTATGGCTACACCTTC.

The J gene is TRBJ1-2, the V gene TRBV5-4, with D perhaps matching TRBD1 (5 bases). The germline V gene encodes CDR1 SGHNT and CDR2 YYREEE (reference sequence). The V gene lost 0 bases and the J gene lost 8 bases, with 14 bases spanning the gap. The CDR3 sequence is 14 residues long. The CDR3 spells CASSLEAGVGGYTF. The DNA of the CDR3 is TGTGCCAGCAGCTTGGAGGCGGGGGTTGGGGGCTACACCTTC.

The chain uses TRBV13 and TRBJ2-1, with D hard to call. This CDR3 is built from 13 residues. CDR1 and CDR2 (germline): PRHDT, FYEKMQ (reference sequence). Trimming stripped 1 base from V and 9 bases from J, with 10 bases between. In nucleotides, the CDR3 is TGTGCCAGCAGCTTAGCCTTACTTCCTGAGCAGTTCTTC. Its translation: CASSLALLPEQFF.

J is TRBJ2-5 and V is TRBV15; 14 bases are a match to TRBD2. The trim removed 4 bases at V and 4 bases at J, leaving 8 bases unmatched. CDR1 LNHNV and CDR2 YYDKDF come from the germline V gene (reference sequence). The CDR3 covers 17 residues. CDR3 bases: TGTGCCACCAGCACTTCTTCGGGACTAGCGGGGGCAGAGACCCAGTACTTC. It is translated as CATSTSSGLAGAETQYF.

The chain carries TRBV30 and TRBJ1-4; 7 bases map to TRBD1. Germline assignment: CDR1 GTSNPN and CDR2 SVGIG (reference sequence). The CDR3 loop spans 14 amino acids. Trimming took 4 bases from V and 7 from J; bases not matched to a gene: 9. The CDR3, as DNA: TGTGCCTGGACTGCCAACAGGGGAGGTGAAAAACTGTTTTTT. It translates to CAWTANRGGEKLFF.